Described below is a single T cell receptor (beta chain) sequence and its context. The clone's antigen remains unknown. No qualities accompany the bases; no much larger clone lies one base away. This entry comes from a study of cytomegalovirus exposure and HLA in healthy donors (dated by TCRdb to the late 2010s). Some background on the complete study: An earlier analysis of 587 of the donors reported under 300 Gb of sequence data and approximately 120 million unique TCR beta sequences obtained from about 170 million T cells. The study used immunosequencing to profile the T cell repertoires of some 600 subjects and linked those repertoires to cytomegalovirus serostatus. In a later analysis, previously published TCR beta repertoires from 670 or so donors were re-analyzed and high-resolution HLA genotyping was added so that TCR occurrence patterns could be studied. Of the approximately 400 genotyped donors, less than 85% were placed in the genetic ancestry cluster associated with self-reported Caucasian donors. To predict cytomegalovirus infection status, the study combined high-throughput TCR immunosequencing, statistical association of individual TCRs with disease status, and machine learning. About five DR-DQ haplotypes were handled as single units for association and clustering, since linkage in the cohort was strong. In a later genetic analysis, genome-wide SNP genotypes for about 55% of the roughly 670 donors were used, and that subset was treated as a discovery cohort. An early release that covered about 600 HLA-typed donors contained approximately 300 gigabases of sequencing data and approximately 85 million unique TCR sequences. On average, approximately 250,000 unique TCR beta nucleotide sequences were sequenced per donor among more than 350 genotyped donors of the cohort, with about 17% of those sequences being non-productive. Every discovery cohort repertoire had been produced on one sequencing platform. The study aimed to test whether signatures of past pathogen exposure could be identified by cataloging public T cell receptors. Donor age, sex, ethnicity and CMV serostatus were compiled alongside the repertoire data. The later analysis used no new phenotypic data to find candidate immune exposures, relying instead on TCR beta sequences and their occurrence across donors. Besides the first cohort of roughly 700 subjects, a separate validation cohort made up of 120 different subjects was used. Typing coverage varied by locus: roughly 629-640 donors for A, B, C, DRB1 and DQB1; around 560 for DQA1; more than 600 for DPA1; some 470 for DPB1. In an earlier analysis of about 590 of the donors, high-throughput TCR beta sequencing was used to judge whether each TCR beta V gene segment behaved as functional or pseudogenic. Class I and class II HLA loci were covered by the typing at four-digit resolution. What the work shows at the level of the full study, not this receptor alone: Some IMGT-functional V segments, including TRBV6-2 and TRBV6-3, could not be told apart with the 87-base-pair reads, so those segments were excluded. The study gave a list of 150 to 200 TCR beta chains associated with cytomegalovirus. Because counts were too low, roughly 18 rarely observed V segments, including chromosome 9 orphons, were left out of the earlier analysis of roughly 600 of the donors. A later genetic analysis reported fewer N-insertions in productive TCRs among donors in an Asian-associated ancestry cluster than the approximately 670-donor mean. In a later analysis, 16,951 TCR beta sequences were associated with specific HLA alleles at a false discovery rate of 0.05. The classifier was reported to diagnose cytomegalovirus status with high specificity and sensitivity in both the original cohort and the validation cohort. When HLA alleles, especially DR and DQ, strongly co-occurred, attributing TCR associations to individual alleles was difficult. The cohort was sequenced for TCR beta chains only, and without alpha or paired-chain data the features that could be detected were limited. According to the authors, the approach could potentially be generalized to other disease states and immunological phenotypes. Because some donors lacked HLA typing at each locus, the association tests relied only on the typed subset. In a later analysis, several top co-occurrence clusters were reported to appear linked to parvovirus B19, influenza, CMV and Epstein-Barr virus. Immune exposure information for the cohort was limited to CMV serostatus. Compared with equally common non-associated chains, HLA-associated TCR beta chains in a later analysis were more clonally expanded and had lower generation probabilities. V-gene and J-gene trimming of TCR beta chains was associated with a missense DCLRE1C variant in a later genetic analysis, and the association was replicated in an independent cohort. A few of the identified cytomegalovirus-associated TCR beta chains were confirmed in vitro to be specific for cytomegalovirus antigens. A later analysis found that most CMV-associated TCR beta chains appeared HLA-restricted, with HLA associations seemingly driven largely by CMV exposure. A cluster of highly shared sequence variants was judged likely to represent a technical artifact of the sequencing pipeline. In an earlier analysis of some 500 of the donors, most TCR beta V segments were observed in productive rearrangements about 87% or about 30% of the time, broadly matching IMGT annotations. Roughly uniform sequencing depth across donors was assumed in presence/absence analyses, although this assumption may not hold. Linkage disequilibrium might explain the correlated functional status among segregating V segments, but an unknown experimental factor could not be excluded. While some public TCRs were present in many individuals, most TCR sequences turned up only very rarely across donors. In a later analysis, the rate of TCR association differed among HLA loci, with DRB1 alleles having the most associated TCRs and HLA-C alleles having the fewest. A further reported finding was that TCR beta sequences accurately predicted the HLA-A and HLA-B alleles for most subjects in the first cohort.

As encoded in the germline V gene, CDR1 is MGHRA while CDR2 is YSYEKL. The junction shows trimming of 1 base on V and 3 bases on J, and the gene matches do not reach 6 bases of it. The CDR3, cysteine through phenylalanine, is 16 amino acids long. Only CDR3 DNA remains: 48 bases, in frame from the first base. The cohort was made up of under 800 healthy bone marrow donors. Cohort members were all nominally healthy when sampled, although unrecorded immune exposures were likely present. The donor was CMV seronegative and was included in the group of a few hundred seronegative cohort members. A peripheral blood sample was provided by each donor, and peripheral blood mononuclear cells were used for TCR beta sequencing. Genomic DNA was extracted from the blood cell samples with the Qiagen DNeasy Blood Extraction Kit. Libraries came from the immunoSEQ multiplex PCR assay. The multiplex PCR relied on a mix of 60 forward primers for TCR Vbeta segments and 13 reverse primers for TCR Jbeta segments. The CDR3 region of rearranged TCR beta genes was amplified from genomic DNA with a multiplex PCR assay. Amplified TCR beta libraries were sequenced as 87-base-pair reads on the Illumina HiSeq System. The authors' analysis ran thus. A later analysis counted about 76 million unique TCR beta chains across the 600 to 850 repertoires, and 9.5 million to 11 million of these chains were shared by at least two donors. Raw reads were error-corrected and collapsed into unique sequences with a nearest-neighbor algorithm that merged closely related sequences to remove PCR and sequencing errors. Alignment of CDR3 sequences to IMGT reference sequences was used to assign V, D and J gene segments. Each retained sequence needed at least a six-nucleotide match to both a V gene segment and a J gene segment. Rearrangements were classified as productive when the CDR3 lacked stop codons and remained in frame with V and J, and all other rearrangements were classified as non-productive. Following IMGT convention, CDR3 was defined as the stretch from the second conserved V-encoded cysteine to the conserved J-encoded phenylalanine. The earlier analysis of some 540 of the donors excluded any sequence lacking an unambiguous match to a single V gene segment. An earlier analysis of about 600 of the donors called V segments functional above 56.7% productive rearrangements and segregating when the between-donor standard deviation exceeded 5%. To diagnose cytomegalovirus status from the catalog of TCR beta chain sequences, a statistical classification framework was built. A later analysis assigned V and J genes by comparing TCR nucleotide sequences with IMGT/GENE-DB human TR gene sequences. In a later analysis, CDR3 sequences and most-parsimonious VDJ recombination scenarios were assigned using the TCRdist pipeline. In a later analysis, each TCR beta chain was defined by its CDR3 amino acid sequence together with its V-gene family, and reads without a unique V-gene family were excluded. A later analysis removed several hundred highly shared, low-generation-probability nucleotide sequences to deal with suspected cross-contamination and a sequencing artifact. In a later analysis, a clonal expansion index was calculated for each public chain from normalized within-repertoire ranks of inferred template counts. In a later analysis, generation probabilities were computed using a VDJ recombination model fitted to out-of-frame rearrangements, and the results were checked against IGoR. A later analysis scored TCR-TCR, TCR-HLA and TCR-CMV co-occurrence with hypergeometric tests, applying a repertoire-size bias correction to TCR pairs. A later analysis estimated false discovery rates by permuting HLA or CMV assignments 20 times. A later analysis grouped co-occurring TCRs with DBSCAN, adding TCRdist sequence similarity when clustering within HLA-allele-positive subsets. For co-occurrence clustering, repertoires with fewer than 30,000 or more than 120,000 public chains were excluded, along with roughly 5 repertoires with anomalous nucleotide sharing. TCRdb took this table from immuneACCESS and kept in-frame rearrangements with V and J called. Such tables lack part of the clones; where checked against another copy, unresolved V genes explain under half of the gap, and the rest is unexplained. V, J and clone size are taken as reported in that table, and D and trimming were inferred from the DNA itself. The sample table holds 160,000 or so clones, of which 60% to 85% were seen once. The ten top clones hold about 1.3% of the sample.

This TCR was sampled from a woman between 25 and 40 years old in good health and CMV-seronegative. Source material: PBMCs. The chain joins TRBV4-1 to TRBJ1-3; the junction holds 7 bases that match TRBD1. The CDR3 here reads CASSQAWGQIGNTIYF. At the DNA level, the sequence is TGCGCCAGCAGCCAAGCGTGGGGACAGATTGGAAACACCATATATTTT.